This TCR beta chain was captured in a study of blood T cell repertoires in COVID-19. About the research overall: Italy, Spain and the United States were the sources of the convalescent and acute COVID-19 samples. T cells, B-cell-depleted T cells, or PBMCs provided the cDNA or gDNA that served as material.

Per the study methods: The assay estimated nucleated cells by amplifying reference gene primers. Measured with immunoSEQ multiplex PCR; TCRdb has only the in-frame clones, and not every one. The V and J calls and clone size were taken over from that table, and D and trimming were inferred from the DNA. Of fewer than 65,000 clones listed, about four fifths are singletons. Germline V CDR1 and CDR2: SGHRS, YFSETQ. The CDR3 totals 13 residues. V lost 1 base to trimming and J lost 1 base, with 5 bases between them. The sequence came from a human donor in a cohort sampled during active COVID-19. Sequenced: peripheral blood. The rearrangement uses TRBV5-1 and TRBJ1-1; D gene uncertain. The CDR3 loop is CASSLNQNTEAFF. As DNA, the CDR3 is TGCGCCAGCAGCTTGAATCAGAACACTGAAGCTTTCTTT.